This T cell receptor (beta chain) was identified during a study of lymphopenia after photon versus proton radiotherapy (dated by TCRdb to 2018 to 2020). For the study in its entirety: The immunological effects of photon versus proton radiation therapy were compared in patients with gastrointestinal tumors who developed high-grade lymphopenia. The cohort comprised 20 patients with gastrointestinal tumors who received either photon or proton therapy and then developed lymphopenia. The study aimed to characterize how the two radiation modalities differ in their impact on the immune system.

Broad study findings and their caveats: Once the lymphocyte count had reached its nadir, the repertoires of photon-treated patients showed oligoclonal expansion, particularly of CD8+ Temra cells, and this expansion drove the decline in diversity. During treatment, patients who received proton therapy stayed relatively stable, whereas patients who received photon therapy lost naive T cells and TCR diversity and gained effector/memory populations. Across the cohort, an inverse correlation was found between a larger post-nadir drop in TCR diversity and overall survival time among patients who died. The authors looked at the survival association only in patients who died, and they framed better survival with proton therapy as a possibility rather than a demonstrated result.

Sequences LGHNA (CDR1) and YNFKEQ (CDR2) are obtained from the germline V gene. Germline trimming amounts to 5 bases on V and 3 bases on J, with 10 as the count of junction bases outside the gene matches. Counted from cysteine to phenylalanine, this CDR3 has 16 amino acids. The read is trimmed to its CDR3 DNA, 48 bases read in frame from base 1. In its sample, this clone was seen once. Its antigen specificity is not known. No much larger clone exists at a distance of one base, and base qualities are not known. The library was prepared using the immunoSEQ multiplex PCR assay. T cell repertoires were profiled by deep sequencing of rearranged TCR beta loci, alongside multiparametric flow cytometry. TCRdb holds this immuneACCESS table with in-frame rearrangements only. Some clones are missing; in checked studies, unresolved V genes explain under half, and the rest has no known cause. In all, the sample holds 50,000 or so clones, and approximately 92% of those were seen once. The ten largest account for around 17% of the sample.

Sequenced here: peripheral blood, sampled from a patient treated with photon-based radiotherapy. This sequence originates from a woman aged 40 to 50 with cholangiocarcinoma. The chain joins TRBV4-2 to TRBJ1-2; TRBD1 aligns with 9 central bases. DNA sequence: TGTGCCAGCAGCGGAAAAGGACAGGGGCCGCACTATGGCTACACCTTC. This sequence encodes CASSGKGQGPHYGYTF.